This T cell receptor (beta chain) is drawn from a study of T cells in Graves' hyperthyroidism and ophthalmopathy. Together with thyroid ultrasound, orbital computed tomography, serum thyroxine and TRAb, clinical symptoms were used for diagnoses. Fresh peripheral blood, 8 to 10 ml, was the source of the PBMCs. It was RNA transcripts that yielded the amplified TCR beta CDR3 regions. The TCR CDR3 was amplified in a first-round RT-PCR using the HTBI primer set. MiXCR, run by TCRdb on the multiplex PCR reads, gives a single entry per CDR3 protein. The sample shows approximately 360,000 distinct CDR3 sequences, 15% to 18% of them seen only once. Germline V gene lookup returns CDR1 DFQATT and CDR2 SNEGSKA (reference sequence). The CDR3 is made up of 17 amino acids. The V end was cut by 3 bases, the J end by 0 bases, with 15 bases between. Findings of the study overall: Most thyroid clonotypes that were expanded above 0.001 also turned up in blood.

At least ten counts were recorded for this clonotype. Its antigen remains unidentified. The TCR comes from a young woman with Graves' hyperthyroidism that later progressed to Graves' ophthalmopathy. The V gene is TRBV20-1, the J gene TRBJ1-6; D uncertain. Sequences were obtained from blood. This chain's CDR3 is CSARMSPLGSYNSPLHF. The CDR3 nucleotides read TGCAGTGCTAGGATGTCCCCTCTAGGCTCCTATAATTCACCCCTCCACTTT.